The 7 T cell receptor beta chains listed next were all sequenced from one sample in a study of blood T cell repertoires in COVID-19. Here immunoSEQ multiplex PCR was the method, and the copy in TCRdb shows in-frame clones only, minus some. The sample records about 67,000 clones, around 87% being singletons. Sequencing input: peripheral blood. These receptors were taken from a middle-aged man with active COVID-19.

The chain uses TRBV2 and TRBJ1-6; 7 bases agree with TRBD1. The V gene's germline CDR1 is SNHLY and CDR2 FYNNEI. This CDR3 has 16 amino acids. V lost 1 base to trimming and J lost 9 bases; unmatched junction nucleotides: 9. Here the CDR3 reads CASSEGATGSLSPLHF. The DNA of the CDR3 is TGTGCCAGCAGTGAAGGTGCGACAGGGAGTCTTTCACCCCTCCACTTT.

The rearrangement uses TRBV27 and TRBJ1-5, with TRBD1 as a possible D gene (5 bases). Trimming pared 6 bases from V and 0 bases from J, leaving 18 bases between. Germline lookup yields CDR1 MNHEY and CDR2 SMNVEV (reference sequence). This CDR3 spans 17 amino acids. The CDR3 coding sequence is TGTGCCAGCAGCATGGGTTCGACAGATTATAGCAATCAGCCCCAGCATTTT. Translating it yields CASSMGSTDYSNQPQHF.

This clone has a handful of counts. V is TRBV4-1 and J is TRBJ2-6; D might be TRBD2 (5 bases). The germline gives CDR1 MGHRA, CDR2 YSYEKL. The germline V and J ends were trimmed by 0 bases and 0 bases, with 9 bases remaining between them. This CDR3 region has 17 residues. The CDR3 bases are TGCGCCAGCAGCCAAGAGGGGAGAAACTCTGGGGCCAACGTCCTGACTTTC. Encoded protein: CASSQEGRNSGANVLTF.

This chain connects TRBV24-1 to TRBJ2-7, with 10 bases matching TRBD2. Per the germline V gene, CDR1 is KGHDR and CDR2 is SFDVKD. The CDR3 consists of 18 residues. J gave up 0 bases and V 5 bases, and 12 bases lay outside the gene matches. This CDR3 is CATSATSGTSVSSYEQYF. The DNA for the CDR3 is TGTGCCACCAGTGCCACCTCAGGGACTAGCGTTAGCTCCTACGAGCAGTACTTC.

The J gene is TRBJ2-5, the V gene TRBV5-6; maybe TRBD1 (5 bases). The CDR3 is made up of 15 amino acids. CDR1 and CDR2 from the germline V gene are SGHDT and YYEEEE. V dropped 0 bases and J dropped 3 bases, with 12 bases sitting between them. CDR3: CASSLVGRVEETQYF. CDR3 DNA sequence: TGTGCCAGCAGCTTGGTGGGCAGGGTGGAAGAGACCCAGTACTTC.

The chain combines TRBV24-1 with TRBJ2-7; D may be TRBD1 (6 bases). This CDR3 is 15 amino acids long. V dropped 4 bases and J dropped 5 bases, with 17 bases sitting between them. Germline assignment: CDR1 KGHDR and CDR2 SFDVKD. CDR3: CATSESTGSSNEQYF. For the CDR3, the DNA is TGTGCCACCAGTGAGAGTACAGGGTCAAGTAACGAGCAGTACTTC.

This clone was recorded once. V is TRBV7-9 and J is TRBJ1-4; 9 bases line up with TRBD1. CDR1 SEHNR and CDR2 FQNEAQ come from the germline V gene (reference sequence). The CDR3 consists of 16 residues. J lost 8 bases, V lost 5 bases, and 12 bases had no gene match. Here the CDR3 reads CASSQGTGRGYEKLFF. In DNA, the CDR3 is TGTGCCAGCAGCCAAGGGACAGGGAGAGGGTACGAAAAACTGTTTTTT. Full variable domain (missing parts from reference TRBV7-9 and TRBJ1-4): DTGVSQNPRHKITKRGQNVTFRCDPISEHNRLYWYRQTLGQGPEFLTYFQNEAQLEKSRLLSDRFSAERPKGSFSTLEIQRTEQGDSAMYLCASSQGTGRGYEKLFFGSGTQLSVL.